The 18 T cell receptor beta chains reported below all come from one sample, sequenced in a study of T cells in Graves' hyperthyroidism and ophthalmopathy. RNA transcripts provided the source from which TCR beta CDR3 regions were amplified. Carried out on the TCR CDR3, a first-round RT-PCR used the HTBI primer set. One entry per CDR3 protein, called by TCRdb with MiXCR from the multiplex PCR reads. The table lists roughly 560,000 distinct CDR3 sequences, about 14% of them singletons, with roughly 4.3% in the top ten. The sequenced material came from blood. The receptors stem from a woman in her 40s with Graves' ophthalmopathy.

This clonotype has just a few counts. This sequence joins TRBV3-1 and TRBJ2-7, with D hard to call. V gave up 5 bases and J gave up 6 bases, with 11 bases separating them. The CDR3 loop spans 12 amino acids. The germline CDR1 and CDR2 sequences are LGHDT and YNNKEL (reference sequence). This chain's CDR3 is CASSDVGLEQYF. The CDR3 DNA is TGTGCCAGCAGCGATGTAGGGCTCGAGCAGTACTTC.

This clonotype has only a few counts. This sequence joins TRBV28 and TRBJ2-7; 7 bases fit TRBD2. The germline gives CDR1 MDHEN, CDR2 SYDVKM. The CDR3 runs 15 residues. The V segment lost 2 bases and the J segment 5 bases; nucleotides outside the gene matches: 9. The CDR3 is CASSLGGSKNDEQYF. The DNA for the CDR3 is TGTGCCAGCAGTTTAGGCGGGAGCAAGAACGACGAGCAGTACTTC.

This clonotype has ten or more counts. The genes are TRBV29-1 and TRBJ2-7; 11 bases fit TRBD1. The CDR3 consists of 15 residues. Germline values: CDR1 SQVTM, CDR2 ANQGSEA. J was trimmed by 2 bases and V by 3 bases; bases with no gene match: 6. The DNA of the CDR3 is TGCAGCGTTGAGTCGGGGGACAGGGGGGCCTACGAGCAGTACTTC. Residues: CSVESGDRGAYEQYF.

The chain is built from TRBV18 and TRBJ2-4; D is possibly TRBD2 (5 bases). The ends were cut back, 4 bases at V and 7 bases at J, with 11 bases in the middle. The CDR3 runs 13 residues. CDR1 and CDR2 from the germline V gene are KGHSH and LQKENI. In DNA, the CDR3 is TGTGCCAGCTCACAAGGTAGAGGGAACATTCAGTACTTC. It translates to CASSQGRGNIQYF.

The V gene is TRBV29-1, the J gene TRBJ1-1, with D uncertain. This CDR3 spans 11 amino acids. The germline gives CDR1 SQVTM, CDR2 ANQGSEA. The ends were cut back, 6 bases at V and 1 base at J, with 6 bases in the middle. CDR3 bases: TGCAGCGTAACAACGAACACTGAAGCTTTCTTT. It yields the protein CSVTTNTEAFF.

V and J are TRBV29-1 and TRBJ2-5, with 9 bases identical to TRBD1. Germline V gives CDR1 SQVTM, CDR2 ANQGSEA. The CDR3 is 16 amino acids. After removal of 0 bases from V and 5 bases from J, the junction contained 10 bases not matched to a gene. For the CDR3, the DNA is TGCAGCGTTGAAGACCGGGACAGGGCTAATGCGGAGACCCAGTACTTC. Its protein is CSVEDRDRANAETQYF.

This clonotype was counted ten times or more. CDR3 sequence reads: CSVGFTGVGEQYF. DNA for the CDR3: TGCAGCGTAGGGTTTACGGGGGTCGGCGAGCAGTACTTC. The chain is built from TRBV29-1 and TRBJ2-7, with D maybe TRBD2 (6 bases). V lost 6 bases and J 6 bases, leaving 18 bases between the germline ends. In germline, CDR1 is SQVTM, CDR2 ANQGSEA. This CDR3 spans 13 amino acids.

This clonotype was detected ten times or more. V is TRBV28 and J is TRBJ2-7; D is possibly TRBD2 (6 bases). Trimming stripped 3 bases from V and 6 bases from J, with 15 bases between. Germline V gives CDR1 MDHEN, CDR2 SYDVKM. There are 14 residues in the CDR3. The chain's CDR3 is CASSFSGGGVEQYF. CDR3 coding DNA: TGTGCCAGCAGTTTCAGCGGCGGAGGGGTCGAGCAGTACTTC.

In its sample, this clonotype was seen a few times. The rearrangement uses TRBV12-3 or TRBV12-4 and TRBJ1-4, with D unclear. This CDR3 has 14 residues. Trimming cost V 5 bases and J 0 bases, with 7 bases left between them. The CDR3 loop is CASSPQATNEKLFF. The CDR3 bases are TGTGCCAGCAGTCCCCAGGCAACTAATGAAAAACTGTTTTTT.

This clonotype occurred many times. The CDR3 region has the DNA TGTGCCAGCAGCTTGGCCAGGACCCAGTACTTC. It specifies CASSLARTQYF. The chain carries TRBV5-6 and TRBJ2-5; D is uncertain. The ends were cut back, 0 bases at V and 7 bases at J, with 4 bases in the middle. The germline V gene encodes CDR1 SGHDT and CDR2 YYEEEE. The CDR3 contains 11 residues.

This clonotype was counted at least ten times. The rearrangement uses TRBV7-2 and TRBJ2-7; TRBD2 is a possible D gene (5 bases). The CDR3 consists of 14 residues. Deletions cut 0 bases from V and 3 bases from J, with 9 bases between. Germline assignment: CDR1 SGHTA and CDR2 FQGNSA. The CDR3 DNA follows: TGTGCCAGCAGCTTAGCGTCCGGGAACTACGAGCAGTACTTC. It codes for CASSLASGNYEQYF.

This clonotype was picked up a small number of times. The chain combines TRBV10-3 with TRBJ1-2, with 9 bases lining up with TRBD1. The V and J ends lost 2 bases and 0 bases, in that order; junction bases with no gene match: 4. The germline CDR1 and CDR2 sequences are ENHRY and SYGVKD. The CDR3 runs 16 residues. The CDR3 sequence is CAISEAGQGANYGYTF. For the CDR3, the DNA is TGTGCCATCAGTGAGGCGGGACAGGGAGCTAACTATGGCTACACCTTC.

This clonotype was recorded at least ten times. This rearrangement joins TRBV29-1 to TRBJ2-5; 7 positions match TRBD1. Germline V gene lookup returns CDR1 SQVTM and CDR2 ANQGSEA. The CDR3 runs to 14 residues. V shed 2 bases and J 3 bases; nucleotides not matched to a gene: 6. The CDR3: CSVERDRTEETQYF. The CDR3 nucleotides read TGCAGCGTTGAAAGGGACAGAACTGAAGAGACCCAGTACTTC.

This clonotype was counted only a few times. This chain connects TRBV18 to TRBJ1-3; D not certain. V lost 3 bases to trimming and J lost 3 bases, with 12 bases between them. The CDR3 loop spans 15 amino acids. The germline CDR1 and CDR2 sequences are KGHSH and LQKENI. The CDR3 DNA reads as TGTGCCAGCTCACCTGACATCCAGGTTGGAAACACCATATATTTT. The encoded protein is CASSPDIQVGNTIYF.

This clonotype showed up many times. The chain carries TRBV9 and TRBJ2-2; 7 nucleotides agree with TRBD2. V was pared by 7 bases and J by 8 bases, with 14 bases of the junction left unmatched. The CDR3 spans 15 residues. Per germline, CDR1 SGDLS and CDR2 YYNGEE. The CDR3 spells CASRMGRESGGELFF. The DNA of the CDR3 is TGTGCCAGCCGGATGGGGCGGGAGAGTGGAGGGGAGCTGTTTTTT.

This chain links TRBV11-2 with TRBJ2-5; 12 nucleotides agree with TRBD2. From germline, CDR1 is SGHAT and CDR2 FQNNGV. V dropped 2 bases and J dropped 2; count of bases not matched to a gene: 9. The CDR3 runs 18 residues. CDR3 region: CASSLHRNLAGGQETQYF. As DNA, the CDR3 is TGTGCCAGCAGCTTACATAGAAACCTAGCGGGAGGGCAAGAGACCCAGTACTTC. Based on the CDR3 plus reference TRBV11-2 and TRBJ2-5, the full variable domain is EAGVAQSPRYKIIEKRQSVAFWCNPISGHATLYWYQQILGQGPKLLIQFQNNGVVDDSQLPKDRFSAERLKGVDSTLKIQPAKLEDSAVYLCASSLHRNLAGGQETQYFGPGTRLLVL.

Many counts were recorded for this clonotype. V usage is TRBV28 and J usage is TRBJ2-7; D remains ambiguous. Germline CDR1 MDHEN, CDR2 SYDVKM. The CDR3 spans 12 residues. V gave up 1 base and J gave up 8 bases, with 9 bases separating them. Written as DNA, the CDR3 is TGTGCCAGCAGTTTATTGCTAAGCAAGCAGTACTTC. Amino acid sequence: CASSLLLSKQYF.

This clonotype has ten or more counts. The V and J genes are TRBV6-5 and TRBJ2-7; TRBD2 matches at 10 bases. This CDR3 has 15 residues. Germline V gene lookup returns CDR1 MNHEY and CDR2 SVGAGI. V gave up 2 bases and J gave up 3 bases; unmatched junction bases: 4. The CDR3 loop is CASSYRPSGSYEQYF. The CDR3, as DNA: TGTGCCAGCAGTTACAGGCCTAGCGGGAGCTACGAGCAGTACTTC.